These 27 T cell receptor beta chains were all obtained from the same sample, sequenced in a study of T-cell memory formation after mild COVID-19. TCRdb recomputed calls from the 5' RACE reads with MiXCR, one row per CDR3 protein. In the table there are tens of thousands of distinct CDR3 sequences, 9% to 15% of which are singletons. Material: PBMCs or a T cell subset sorted from them (not recorded which). The receptor set was obtained from a man younger than 30 who had mild COVID-19 (a few samples of this study predate the infection). Cell type and time point are not known.

A few counts support this clonotype. This chain connects TRBV3-1 to TRBJ1-1; D possibly corresponds to TRBD1 (6 bases). The CDR3 length is 14 residues. The germline CDR1 and CDR2 sequences are LGHDT and YNNKEL (reference sequence). The V end was cut by 6 bases, the J end by 2 bases, with 13 bases between. The CDR3 DNA reads TGTGCCAGCAGACTACAGGGAGAAAACACTGAAGCTTTCTTT. This encodes CASRLQGENTEAFF.

Ten or more counts support this clonotype. V and J are TRBV5-1 and TRBJ1-1; tentative D call: TRBD1 (5 bases). The ends were cut back, 2 bases at V and 4 bases at J, with 12 bases in the middle. There are 14 residues in the CDR3. Germline V gives CDR1 SGHRS, CDR2 YFSETQ. The CDR3: CASSFTQGTTEAFF. For the CDR3, the DNA is TGCGCCAGCAGCTTCACCCAGGGTACCACTGAAGCTTTCTTT. Together with reference TRBV5-1 and TRBJ1-1, the CDR3 gives the full variable domain: KAGVTQTPRYLIKTRGQQVTLSCSPISGHRSVSWYQQTPGQGLQFLFEYFSETQRNKGNFPGRFSGRQFSNSRSEMNVSTLELGDSALYLCASSFTQGTTEAFFGQGTRLTVV.

The genes are TRBV20-1 and TRBJ2-7; D is possibly TRBD1 or TRBD2 (5 bases each). The V end lost 6 bases, the J end lost 3 bases, and 12 bases lay between the germline ends. Per germline, CDR1 DFQATT and CDR2 SNEGSKA (reference sequence). The CDR3 is made up of 12 amino acids. Here the CDR3 DNA reads TGCAGTGCCGGGACGTCCTACTACGAGCAGTACTTC. It codes for CSAGTSYYEQYF.

This clonotype was detected only a few times. This chain uses TRBV11-3 with TRBJ2-3, with D hard to call. CDR1 is SGHNT, CDR2 YENEEA, per germline. Deletions cut 4 bases from V and 5 bases from J, with 4 bases between. The CDR3 contains 11 residues. The CDR3 coding sequence is TGTGCCAGCAGCTCCGGAGATACGCAGTATTTT. It is translated as CASSSGDTQYF.

The gene calls are TRBV5-1 and TRBJ2-5; the D call may be TRBD1 or TRBD2 (6 bases each). Germline CDR1 and CDR2: SGHRS and YFSETQ. V was clipped by 4 bases and J by 5 bases, with 18 bases between them. The CDR3 extends over 15 amino acids. The CDR3 protein is CASSPREGGIETQYF. Written as DNA, the CDR3 is TGCGCCAGCAGCCCTAGGGAAGGGGGGATCGAGACCCAGTACTTC.

This clonotype was observed a few times. The chain uses TRBV28 and TRBJ1-6; 9 nucleotides align to TRBD1. The CDR3 has 14 amino acids. The germline gives CDR1 MDHEN, CDR2 SYDVKM. Trimming cost V 5 bases and J 8 bases; bases outside gene matches: 4. The CDR3 sequence: CASSLGTGHSPLHF. In nucleotides, the CDR3 is TGTGCCAGCAGTCTCGGGACAGGGCATTCACCCCTCCACTTT.

This clonotype was seen ten or more times. The chain joins TRBV10-3 to TRBJ2-7, with D maybe TRBD2 (6 bases). V was shortened by 7 bases and J by 6 bases, with 16 bases between the two germline ends. CDR3 length: 13 amino acids. CDR1 is ENHRY, CDR2 SYGVKD, per germline. The CDR3 DNA reads as TGTGCCATCAACCGACTAGGAATGTTCGAGCAGTACGTC. This codes for CAINRLGMFEQYV.

This chain connects TRBV9 to TRBJ2-5; the D gene could be TRBD1 or TRBD2 (5 bases each). Between the trimmed V and J ends, which lost 0 bases and 4 bases, there was a span of 13 bases. Per germline, CDR1 SGDLS and CDR2 YYNGEE. The CDR3 has 15 residues. CDR3 region: CASSVGGVGAETQYF. In nucleotides, the CDR3 is TGTGCCAGCAGCGTAGGGGGAGTTGGGGCAGAGACCCAGTACTTC.

This clonotype has ten or more counts. This chain uses TRBV19 with TRBJ2-1; 10 nucleotides align to TRBD2. Germline lookup yields CDR1 LNHDA and CDR2 SQIVND (reference sequence). This CDR3 contains 15 residues. The J segment lost 0 bases and the V segment lost 6 bases, leaving 2 bases of the junction unmatched. CDR3 sequence reads: CASSTSGDSYNEQFF. CDR3 nucleotides: TGTGCCAGTAGCACTAGCGGGGACTCCTACAATGAGCAGTTCTTC.

This clonotype occurred a few times. The rearrangement links TRBV6-5 to TRBJ2-7; D is unresolved. Germline values: CDR1 MNHEY, CDR2 SVGAGI. Trimming removed 0 bases at V and 0 bases at J, with 15 bases between. This CDR3 comprises 17 residues. CDR3 protein: CASSYSVVPKISYEQYV. The DNA for the CDR3 is TGTGCCAGCAGTTACTCAGTAGTGCCTAAAATCTCCTACGAGCAGTACGTC.

This clonotype was counted many times. Here the CDR3 reads CASSSRTSDTQYF. The CDR3 DNA reads as TGCGCCAGCAGCTCCAGGACTAGCGATACGCAGTATTTT. The rearrangement joins TRBV5-1 to TRBJ2-3; 8 bases line up with TRBD2. This CDR3 contains 13 residues. Germline CDR1 reads SGHRS; CDR2 reads YFSETQ. Unmatched junction bases numbered 3, after V lost 3 bases and J lost 6 bases.

This rearrangement joins TRBV5-1 to TRBJ2-6; 9 bases are a match to TRBD1. The V gene end was trimmed by 5 bases and the J gene end by 1 base; junction bases not matched to a gene: 10. This CDR3 is 18 amino acids long. The germline V gene encodes CDR1 SGHRS and CDR2 YFSETQ. CDR3 DNA: TGCGCCAGCAGATCTTCCGGGACAGGGCCTTCTGGGGCCAACGTCCTGACTTTC. It codes for CASRSSGTGPSGANVLTF.

DNA of the CDR3: TGCGCCAGCAGCTTAAGGCCAGGGGATGATGAGCAGTTCTTC. The encoded protein is CASSLRPGDDEQFF. The genes are TRBV5-1 and TRBJ2-1; weak D call: TRBD1 (6 bases). Trimming left V 2 bases short and J 8 bases short, with 14 bases between. The CDR3 loop spans 14 amino acids. CDR1 SGHRS and CDR2 YFSETQ come from the germline V gene.

This clonotype has ten or more counts. The chain recombines TRBV24-1 with TRBJ2-3; 10 bases agree with TRBD1. The CDR3 is 13 residues long. Germline CDR1 reads KGHDR; CDR2 reads SFDVKD. J gave up 5 bases and V 10 bases, and 5 bases lay outside the gene matches. The CDR3 is CATKTGGGDTQYF. CDR3 nucleotide sequence: TGTGCCACTAAGACAGGGGGCGGAGATACGCAGTATTTT.

This clonotype showed up just a few times. The chain carries TRBV2 and TRBJ2-5; 10 bases align to TRBD2. This CDR3 spans 13 amino acids. CDR1 SNHLY and CDR2 FYNNEI come from the germline V gene. The V and J ends lost 7 bases and 11 bases, in that order; junction bases with no gene match: 10. CDR3 sequence: CASKGSGGRSQYF. CDR3 coding DNA: TGTGCCAGCAAGGGTAGCGGGGGGCGATCTCAGTACTTC.

This clonotype was detected many times. The chain carries TRBV5-1 and TRBJ2-3; a possible D gene is TRBD2 (5 bases). This CDR3 comprises 14 residues. The germline V gene has CDR1 SGHRS and CDR2 YFSETQ. The V gene lost 2 bases and the J gene lost 5 bases, with 12 bases spanning the gap. The CDR3 DNA is TGCGCCAGCAGCTTTTCTCGGGGTGTAGATACGCAGTATTTT. This gives the protein CASSFSRGVDTQYF.

This clonotype was seen repeatedly, ten times or more. The chain employs TRBV3-1 and TRBJ1-5; D not resolved. The germline V and J ends were trimmed by 1 base and 4 bases, with 11 bases remaining between them. CDR1 and CDR2 (germline): LGHDT, YNNKEL (reference sequence). The CDR3 has 15 residues. CDR3: CASSQGAQMNQPQHF. The DNA for the CDR3 is TGTGCCAGCAGCCAAGGGGCACAGATGAATCAGCCCCAGCATTTT.

This chain connects TRBV5-6 to TRBJ1-3, with D possibly being TRBD1 (5 bases). Per germline, CDR1 SGHDT and CDR2 YYEEEE. The CDR3 has 14 residues. Trimming shortened V by 3 bases and J by 0 bases, and 7 bases separated the two germline ends. CDR3 sequence (DNA): TGTGCCAGCAGCTCAGGGTACTCTGGAAACACCATATATTTT. Protein product: CASSSGYSGNTIYF. The whole variable domain, remainder taken from reference TRBV5-6 and TRBJ1-3, is DAGVTQSPTHLIKTRGQQVTLRCSPKSGHDTVSWYQQALGQGPQFIFQYYEEEERQRGNFPDRFSGHQFPNYSSELNVNALLLGDSALYLCASSSGYSGNTIYFGEGSWLTVV.

The CDR3 is CASSQGFPQGAVEAFF. The CDR3 nucleotides are TGCGCCAGCAGCCAAGGGTTCCCGCAGGGGGCGGTCGAAGCTTTCTTT. The chain recombines TRBV4-1 with TRBJ1-1; the match to TRBD1 covers 8 bases. Trimming cost V 1 base and J 8 bases; bases outside gene matches: 12. Germline V gene sequence: CDR1 MGHRA, CDR2 YSYEKL. This CDR3 is built from 16 residues.

The genes are TRBV7-9 and TRBJ1-6; D not resolved. V was trimmed by 1 base and J by 7 bases, leaving 5 bases between them. In germline, CDR1 is SEHNR, CDR2 FQNEAQ (reference sequence). This CDR3 comprises 13 residues. CDR3 in DNA: TGTGCCAGCAGCTTAGAAGGGAATTCACCCCTCCACTTT. It yields the protein CASSLEGNSPLHF.

This clonotype was observed a handful of times. The CDR3 sequence: CASSQMGQGNTEAFF. DNA of the CDR3: TGTGCCAGCAGCCAAATGGGACAGGGGAACACTGAAGCTTTCTTT. The chain carries TRBV4-2 and TRBJ1-1; 9 bases match TRBD1. CDR3 length: 15 amino acids. The trim removed 2 bases at V and 1 base at J, leaving 2 bases unmatched. The germline gives CDR1 LGHNA, CDR2 YNFKEQ.

This clonotype was seen more than once but under ten times. The J gene is TRBJ2-7, the V gene TRBV2; 8 bases align to TRBD1. After removal of 6 bases from V and 4 bases from J, the junction contained 11 bases not matched to a gene. Germline CDR1 is SNHLY and CDR2 is FYNNEI. The CDR3 contains 15 residues. As DNA, the CDR3 is TGTGCCAGCAGCGGGGACAGGACTAAGATGTACGAGCAGTACGTC. This codes for CASSGDRTKMYEQYV.

This chain connects TRBV18 to TRBJ2-5; 13 bases agree with TRBD2. Germline CDR1 KGHSH, CDR2 LQKENI. The CDR3 length is 15 residues. The V gene end was trimmed by 3 bases and the J gene end by 5 bases; junction bases not matched to a gene: 3. The CDR3 DNA is TGTGCCAGCTCACCCGGGACTAGCGGGGATGAGACCCAGTACTTC. Translated, it gives CASSPGTSGDETQYF.

The chain combines TRBV5-1 with TRBJ2-1; 7 nucleotides match TRBD2. V gave up 1 base and J gave up 5 bases; unmatched junction bases: 3. The CDR3 is 14 residues long. The germline V gene has CDR1 SGHRS and CDR2 YFSETQ. DNA of the CDR3: TGCGCCAGCAGCTTGACGGGGGGAAACAATGAGCAGTTCTTC. This codes for CASSLTGGNNEQFF.

This clonotype was observed at least ten times. The rearrangement links TRBV12-3 or TRBV12-4 to TRBJ2-1; D is undetermined. V was cut by 2 bases and J by 7 bases, with 12 bases left in between. CDR3 length: 14 amino acids. The CDR3 spells CASSLIPVMNEQFF. The CDR3 nucleotides read TGTGCCAGCAGTTTAATTCCAGTTATGAATGAGCAGTTCTTC.

This clonotype turned up a few times. The rearrangement links TRBV20-1 to TRBJ2-1; D possibly corresponds to TRBD1 (5 bases). The germline V gene has CDR1 DFQATT and CDR2 SNEGSKA (reference sequence). V shed 4 bases and J shed 4 bases, with 17 bases lying between them. The CDR3 covers 15 residues. Here the CDR3 reads CSAMLLGAGYNEQFF. CDR3 DNA sequence: TGCAGTGCTATGTTGTTGGGTGCAGGGTACAATGAGCAGTTCTTC.

J is TRBJ1-5 and V is TRBV24-1; TRBD1 might be the D (5 bases). Deletions cut 4 bases from V and 2 bases from J, with 14 bases between. Germline V gene data show CDR1 as KGHDR and CDR2 as SFDVKD. The CDR3 is 16 residues long. The CDR3 region has the DNA TGTGCCACCAGTGAGGCCGGGACTTCGGGCAATCAGCCCCAGCATTTT. Protein: CATSEAGTSGNQPQHF.